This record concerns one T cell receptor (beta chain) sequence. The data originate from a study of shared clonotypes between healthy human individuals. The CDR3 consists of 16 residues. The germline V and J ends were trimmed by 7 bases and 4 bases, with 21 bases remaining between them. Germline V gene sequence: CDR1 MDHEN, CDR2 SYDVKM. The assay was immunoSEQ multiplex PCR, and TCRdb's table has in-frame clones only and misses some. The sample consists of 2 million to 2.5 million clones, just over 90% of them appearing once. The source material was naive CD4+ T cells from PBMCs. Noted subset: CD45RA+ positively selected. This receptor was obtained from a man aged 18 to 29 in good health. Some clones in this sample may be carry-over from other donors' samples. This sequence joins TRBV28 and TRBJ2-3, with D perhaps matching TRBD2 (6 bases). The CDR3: CASTLPGTAGADTQYF. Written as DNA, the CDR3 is TGTGCCAGCACCCTCCCCGGGACTGCAGGCGCAGATACGCAGTATTTT. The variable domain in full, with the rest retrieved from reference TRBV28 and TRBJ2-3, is DVKVTQSSRYLVKRTGEKVFLECVQDMDHENMFWYRQDPGLGLRLIYFSYDVKMKEKGDIPEGYSVSREKKERFSLILESASTNQTSMYLCASTLPGTAGADTQYFGPGTRLTVL.